The T cell receptor beta chain under discussion was sequenced for a study of T cell responses to AZD1222 COVID-19 vaccine. Across the whole study: Both about-4-week and about-12-week second-dose recipients were combined. Study results and caveats: Donors skewed white British and female; clonal diversity was possibly underestimated.

The CDR3 length is 16 residues. Germline loops: CDR1 SGHAT, CDR2 FQNNGV. Trimming removed 4 bases from V and 4 bases from J, with 18 bases in between. TCRdb's table, derived via immunoSEQ multiplex PCR, lists solely in-frame clones and lacks some. The repertoire holds approximately 110,000 clones, with 85% to 90% as singletons. As concerns this clone: The target antigen is unknown.

Sequencing used peripheral blood, obtained on day 0 of AZD1222 vaccination. This receptor was identified in an adult in good health. This chain connects TRBV11-2 to TRBJ2-3, with D perhaps TRBD2 (5 bases). The DNA of the CDR3 is TGTGCCAGCAGCTCAAATGTAGGGCTAGCAGCAGATACGCAGTATTTT. Protein sequence: CASSSNVGLAADTQYF.